Only a few counts were recorded for the clone carrying this T cell receptor beta chain. This sample is drawn from a study of response to subunit inactivated influenza vaccine. One entry per CDR3 protein, called by TCRdb with MiXCR from the RT-PCR reads. The table records a few hundred thousand distinct CDR3 sequences, 9% to 15% of them present only once. Germline V gene sequence: CDR1 MDHEN, CDR2 SYDVKM. This CDR3 is built from 13 residues. The germline V and J ends were trimmed by 5 bases and 10 bases, with 15 bases remaining between them. V and J are TRBV28 and TRBJ2-1; tentatively, D is TRBD2 (5 bases). The TCR comes from a man in his fifties who received an inactivated influenza vaccine. This specimen consisted of non-naive T cells sorted from PBMCs, obtained around 14 days before vaccination. The CDR3 spells CASSRPREGEQFF. CDR3 nucleotides: TGTGCCAGCAGTCGACCCAGAGAGGGCGAGCAGTTCTTC. The variable domain in full, completed from reference TRBV28 and TRBJ2-1, reads DVKVTQSSRYLVKRTGEKVFLECVQDMDHENMFWYRQDPGLGLRLIYFSYDVKMKEKGDIPEGYSVSREKKERFSLILESASTNQTSMYLCASSRPREGEQFFGPGTRLTVL.